This T cell receptor (beta chain) stems from a study of T cell repertoires in cytomegalovirus infection. Across the study: CMV infection together with matching HLA type was indicated by public TCR beta signatures.

This clonotype was seen a handful of times. Its antigen is still unknown. Germline-derived CDR1 and CDR2 are MNHEY and SMNVEV (reference sequence). V lost 1 base and J lost 4, with 13 bases in between. The CDR3 totals 16 residues. Study results and limitations: CMV-specific TCR beta clonotypes restricted by HLA-C dominated the ex vivo response. Using cumulative public TCR beta family frequency, the authors identified those who carried CMV together with the relevant HLA.

Each CDR3 protein is one row after TCRdb ran MiXCR on the reads. The top ten clones hold approximately 35% of a sample with under 150,000 distinct CDR3 sequences, approximately 24% of them seen once. The source material was PBMCs, sequenced either directly or after in vitro stimulation (not recorded which). This sequence originates from a human donor in good health (CMV status not recorded). Some clones in this sample may be carry-over from other donors' samples. This chain links TRBV27 with TRBJ2-2; tentatively, D is TRBD2 (6 bases). The CDR3 region has the DNA TGTGCCAGCAGTTTATTGTCAGTCGGGGGCACCGGGGAGCTGTTTTTT. Encoded protein: CASSLLSVGGTGELFF.